The clone carrying this T cell receptor (beta chain) has just a few counts. The target antigen is unknown. Researchers isolated at least 6.5 million PBMCs per sample. This entry comes from a study of blood T cells in healthy people across ages. Study-wide results and limits: Both naive CD4+ cell counts and diversity were greater in long-lived donors than in aged donors. Total diversity from one million sequenced T cells was likely underestimated.

For the second PCR, which ran for about 6 to 11 cycles, a sample-barcoded 5' primer and a J-beta primer mix were used. A minimum of 2.5 million CDR3-containing paired-end reads was obtained for each sample. One entry per CDR3 protein, called by TCRdb with MiXCR from the 5' RACE reads. The sample records roughly 1.9 million distinct CDR3 sequences, about 39% being singletons. Germline V CDR1 and CDR2: SGHVS, FNYEAQ. The CDR3 spans 18 residues. V shed 1 base and J 0 bases; nucleotides not matched to a gene: 11. The chain carries TRBV7-6 and TRBJ2-7; 8 bases are shared with TRBD2. The TCR originated in a human donor in good health. The specimen sequenced was blood. Here the CDR3 DNA reads TGTGCCAGCAGCTTAGAACTTAGGCGGGGGGTCCGCTCCTACGAGCAGTACTTC. As protein: CASSLELRRGVRSYEQYF.